One and the same sample provided the 11 T cell receptor beta chains below, sequenced in a study of shared clonotypes between healthy human individuals. Naivety among CD8 cells was defined by CD45RO negativity and positive CCR7 selection, thereby excluding terminally differentiated effector memory CD45RA+ cells. Assay used: immunoSEQ multiplex PCR; TCRdb lists only in-frame clones, some missing. In the table there are over 2,000,000 clones, 93% of which are singletons. The specimen was naive CD8+ T cells from PBMCs. These receptors were taken from a man younger than 30 in good health. Some clones in this sample may be carry-over from other donors' samples.

About this clone: This sample also contains other DNA sequences that code for the same CDR3. The CDR3 DNA reads as TGTGCCAGCAGCGTGTCAGGGACGAACACCGGGGAGCTGTTTTTT. Its protein product is CASSVSGTNTGELFF. The rearrangement links TRBV9 to TRBJ2-2, with a weak D call TRBD1 (5 bases). CDR3 size: 15 residues. V lost 2 bases to trimming and J lost 0 bases, with 8 bases between them. Per germline, CDR1 SGDLS and CDR2 YYNGEE. The whole variable domain, filled in from reference TRBV9 and TRBJ2-2, reads DSGVTQTPKHLITATGQRVTLRCSPRSGDLSVYWYQQSLDQGLQFLIQYYNGEERAKGNILERFSAQQFPDLHSELNLSSLELGDSALYFCASSVSGTNTGELFFGEGSRLTVL.

A single count supports this clone. The V call is TRBV7-6, the J call TRBJ2-3; 9 nucleotides line up with TRBD2. The junction had 9 bases not matched to a gene; V was cut back by 1 base and J by 4 bases. Germline values: CDR1 SGHVS, CDR2 FNYEAQ. The CDR3 sequence is 17 residues long. The CDR3 loop reads CASSLVGAGGVADTQYF. DNA for the CDR3: TGTGCCAGCAGCTTAGTAGGAGCGGGAGGCGTGGCAGATACGCAGTATTTT.

The J gene is TRBJ1-1, the V gene TRBV27; TRBD1 agrees at 12 bases. The CDR3 loop spans 15 amino acids. V was clipped by 6 bases and J by 6 bases; unmatched bases: 8. Per the germline V gene, CDR1 is MNHEY and CDR2 is SMNVEV (reference sequence). CDR3 bases: TGTGCCAGCAGACGGGACAGGGGGCTTGGCTCTGAAGCTTTCTTT. This encodes CASRRDRGLGSEAFF.

CDR3: CSAGRSTDTQYF. CDR3 nucleotide sequence: TGTTCTGCAGGGCGAAGCACAGATACGCAGTATTTT. This rearrangement joins TRBV19 to TRBJ2-3, with D possibly TRBD1 on 5 matching bases. This CDR3 contains 12 residues. CDR1 is LNHDA, CDR2 SQIVND, per germline (reference sequence).

The J gene is TRBJ2-3, the V gene TRBV18; D perhaps matches TRBD1 (5 bases). V gave up 6 bases and J gave up 4 bases, with 17 bases separating them. This CDR3 comprises 15 residues. Germline V gene lookup returns CDR1 KGHSH and CDR2 LQKENI. CDR3 nucleotide sequence: TGTGCCAGCTCTCCCTTCCCTGCAGGGTCAGATACGCAGTATTTT. This sequence encodes CASSPFPAGSDTQYF.

The chain uses TRBV15 and TRBJ2-7; 10 nucleotides align to TRBD1. V trimming: 1 base; J trimming: 2 bases; junction bases outside the gene matches: 5. In germline, CDR1 is LNHNV, CDR2 YYDKDF (reference sequence). The CDR3 sequence is 16 residues long. CDR3 region: CATSRVPGQGTYEQYF. CDR3 nucleotide sequence: TGTGCCACCAGCAGAGTCCCGGGACAGGGGACCTACGAGCAGTACTTC.

The genes are TRBV7-8 and TRBJ1-2, with D possibly TRBD1 on 6 matching bases. V dropped 1 base and J dropped 4 bases, with 13 bases sitting between them. This CDR3 comprises 15 residues. Looked up from germline, CDR1 is SGHVS and CDR2 is FQNEAQ. In DNA, the CDR3 is TGTGCCAGCAGCTTAGTTCGGACAGCAGTCTATGGCTACACCTTC. Translated, it gives CASSLVRTAVYGYTF. Combining the CDR3 with reference TRBV7-8 and TRBJ1-2 gives the whole variable domain GAGVSQSPRYKVAKRGQDVALRCDPISGHVSLFWYQQALGQGPEFLTYFQNEAQLDKSGLPSDRFFAERPEGSVSTLKIQRTQQEDSAVYLCASSLVRTAVYGYTFGSGTRLTVV.

This rearrangement joins TRBV7-9 to TRBJ2-5; D ambiguous. The J call is doubtful: the DNA matches TRBJ2-7 better. The germline CDR1 and CDR2 sequences are SEHNR and FQNEAQ (reference sequence). CDR3 length: 13 residues. The CDR3 region has the DNA TGTGCCAGCAGCTCTGGGTCCACCCACGAGCAGTACTTC. Its translation is CASSSGSTHEQYF.

The chain employs TRBV6-1 and TRBJ2-1; D is perhaps TRBD1 or TRBD2 (5 bases each). CDR1 is MNHNS, CDR2 SASEGT, per germline. V lost 8 bases and J 1 base, leaving 12 bases between the germline ends. The CDR3 has 14 residues. In DNA, the CDR3 is TGTGCCAGCGGGGGTGGTGGATCCTACAATGAGCAGTTCTTC. Amino acids: CASGGGGSYNEQFF.

Here the CDR3 reads CASSIWTSVSTDTQYF. The CDR3 nucleotides are TGCGCCAGCAGCATCTGGACTAGCGTAAGCACAGATACGCAGTATTTT. The rearrangement links TRBV5-1 to TRBJ2-3; 9 positions match TRBD2. The CDR3 has 16 amino acids. Per the germline V gene, CDR1 is SGHRS and CDR2 is YFSETQ. The junction had 6 bases not matched to a gene; V was cut back by 4 bases and J by 0 bases.

This chain joins TRBV4-1 and TRBJ2-2, with D perhaps TRBD2 (5 bases). Germline lookup yields CDR1 MGHRA and CDR2 YSYEKL. The CDR3 is made up of 18 amino acids. V was cut by 4 bases and J by 4 bases, with 22 bases left in between. The CDR3 DNA follows: TGCGCCAGCAGCCCCCCCGGAGGCTTTACAACCGGCACCGGGGAGCTGTTTTTT. This translates into CASSPPGGFTTGTGELFF.